Reported below is one T cell receptor beta chain. The antigen is unknown. Each sample came from a Caucasian adult donor living in Nashville, Tennessee. This entry belongs to a study of shared clonotypes between healthy human individuals. In the study overall: Donors had three CD4 naive, three CD4 memory, two CD8 naive and one CD8 memory plate apiece. General study points: Naive CD4 clonotypes were shared across several donors at 4.5% to 6%.

For each subset, genomic DNA was distributed in equal portions over several immunoSEQ plates. Clones were read by immunoSEQ multiplex PCR, and TCRdb kept only the in-frame ones, dropping some. The profile shows 550,000 to 850,000 clones, about two thirds of them singletons. The sequence was collected from a woman in her 30s in good health. The sequencing sample was made of memory CD4+ T cells sorted from blood. Indicated subset: CD45RA-negative fraction.

The CDR3 here is CASSPTLGVGYGYTF. The CDR3 bases are TGTGCCAGCAGCCCCACGTTGGGGGTCGGGTATGGCTACACCTTC. The chain combines TRBV5-6 with TRBJ1-2; perhaps TRBD1 as D (5 bases). Trimming removed 4 bases from V and 5 bases from J, with 18 bases in between. This CDR3 region has 15 residues. Germline-derived CDR1 and CDR2 are SGHDT and YYEEEE. Filled out from reference TRBV5-6 and TRBJ1-2, the complete variable domain reads DAGVTQSPTHLIKTRGQQVTLRCSPKSGHDTVSWYQQALGQGPQFIFQYYEEEERQRGNFPDRFSGHQFPNYSSELNVNALLLGDSALYLCASSPTLGVGYGYTFGSGTRLTVV.